This is a list of T cell receptor beta chains from one sample in a study of blood T cells in healthy people across ages. Via MiXCR, TCRdb re-called the 5' RACE reads, giving one row per CDR3 protein. The sample lists 550,000 to 700,000 distinct CDR3 sequences, about 25% occurring once. The source material was blood. These receptors were collected from a woman in her 70s in good health. Each CDR3 is given with its conserved first and last residue. D genes are given only for firm matches. Clone size is shown for a subset of rows, as once, few, many or a class of expanded clone.

clone_size: .; cdr3_length: 15; d_call: .; v_call: TRBV7-9; j_call: TRBJ1-4; cdr3_nt: TGTGCCAGCAGCTTCTCGGGACTAGGGATTGAAAAACTGTTTTTT; cdr3_aa: CASSFSGLGIEKLFF
clone_size: .; cdr3_length: 16; d_call: TRBD2; v_call: TRBV9; j_call: TRBJ2-5; cdr3_nt: TGTGCCAGCAGCGTAGCAAGCGGGGGGCTCCAAGAGACCCAGTACTTC; cdr3_aa: CASSVASGGLQETQYF
clone_size: few; cdr3_length: 15; d_call: TRBD2; v_call: TRBV4-3; j_call: TRBJ2-7; cdr3_nt: TGCGCCAGCAGCGCTGGACTAGGAGATGCCTACGAGCAGTACTTC; cdr3_aa: CASSAGLGDAYEQYF
clone_size: .; cdr3_length: 13; d_call: .; v_call: TRBV7-2; j_call: TRBJ2-2; cdr3_nt: TGTGCCGGGACCTCCTGGGGTGCCGGGGAGCTGTTTTTT; cdr3_aa: CAGTSWGAGELFF
clone_size: .; cdr3_length: 13; d_call: .; v_call: TRBV29-1; j_call: TRBJ1-2; cdr3_nt: TGCAGCGTTGGATCGGAACCCTTCGGTGGCTACACCTTC; cdr3_aa: CSVGSEPFGGYTF
clone_size: few; cdr3_length: 14; d_call: .; v_call: TRBV20-1; j_call: TRBJ1-4; cdr3_nt: TGCAGTGCTTACGAGGGGGGTCGAGACGAAAAACTGTTTTTT; cdr3_aa: CSAYEGGRDEKLFF
clone_size: .; cdr3_length: 14; d_call: .; v_call: TRBV28; j_call: TRBJ2-1; cdr3_nt: TGTGCCAGCAGTTTGGTGGACTCATACAATGAGCAGTTCTTC; cdr3_aa: CASSLVDSYNEQFF
clone_size: .; cdr3_length: 15; d_call: .; v_call: TRBV7-2; j_call: TRBJ2-3; cdr3_nt: TGTGCCAGCAGCTTAGCCTCGGGGATCGCAGATACGCAGTATTTT; cdr3_aa: CASSLASGIADTQYF
clone_size: few; cdr3_length: 14; d_call: .; v_call: TRBV7-7; j_call: TRBJ2-1; cdr3_nt: TGTGCTAGCAGCCCCTCGAGGACTTCGAATGAGCAGTTCTTC; cdr3_aa: CASSPSRTSNEQFF
clone_size: .; cdr3_length: 15; d_call: TRBD2; v_call: TRBV7-3; j_call: TRBJ2-1; cdr3_nt: TGTGCCAGCAGCCCCAGACTAGCGGGGGACAATGAGCAGTTCTTC; cdr3_aa: CASSPRLAGDNEQFF
clone_size: .; cdr3_length: 15; d_call: TRBD1; v_call: TRBV7-8; j_call: TRBJ1-4; cdr3_nt: TGTGCCAGCAGCCCCAGGGACAGGGCTAATGAAAAACTGTTTTTT; cdr3_aa: CASSPRDRANEKLFF
clone_size: .; cdr3_length: 17; d_call: TRBD1; v_call: TRBV7-9; j_call: TRBJ1-1; cdr3_nt: TGTGCCAGCAGCCTAAGTCCCGGGACAGGGGAGAACACTGAAGCTTTCTTT; cdr3_aa: CASSLSPGTGENTEAFF
clone_size: .; cdr3_length: 15; d_call: .; v_call: TRBV11-2; j_call: TRBJ2-7; cdr3_nt: TGTGCCAGCAGCTTAGAGACGGGGCCGTCCTACGAGCAGTACTTC; cdr3_aa: CASSLETGPSYEQYF
clone_size: few; cdr3_length: 8; d_call: .; v_call: TRBV29-1; j_call: TRBJ1-1; cdr3_nt: TGCAGCGTAGAAGAAGCTTTCTTT; cdr3_aa: CSVEEAFF
clone_size: .; cdr3_length: 16; d_call: TRBD2; v_call: TRBV7-2; j_call: TRBJ2-3; cdr3_nt: TGTGCCAGCAGCTCGTTTAGCGGGGGAATCACAGATACGCAGTATTTT; cdr3_aa: CASSSFSGGITDTQYF
clone_size: few; cdr3_length: 15; d_call: .; v_call: TRBV7-2; j_call: TRBJ1-5; cdr3_nt: TGTGCCAGCAGAAGGGGGGCTTATAGCAATCAGCCCCAGCATTTT; cdr3_aa: CASRRGAYSNQPQHF
clone_size: .; cdr3_length: 14; d_call: .; v_call: TRBV7-8; j_call: TRBJ2-5; cdr3_nt: TGTGCCAGCAGCTTAGCTTCGAGAAAAGAGACCCAGTACTTC; cdr3_aa: CASSLASRKETQYF
clone_size: .; cdr3_length: 16; d_call: TRBD1; v_call: TRBV9; j_call: TRBJ2-1; cdr3_nt: TGTGCCAGCAGCGTAGAGGCCAGGGGGACAGACAATGAGCAGTTCTTC; cdr3_aa: CASSVEARGTDNEQFF
clone_size: .; cdr3_length: 13; d_call: .; v_call: TRBV19; j_call: TRBJ1-2; cdr3_nt: TGTGCCACCTCAAGGGGGGGGCACGATGGCTACACCTTC; cdr3_aa: CATSRGGHDGYTF
clone_size: .; cdr3_length: 15; d_call: .; v_call: TRBV5-1; j_call: TRBJ2-3; cdr3_nt: TGCGCCAGCAGCGTCCGGGACTCGAGCACAGATACGCAGTATTTT; cdr3_aa: CASSVRDSSTDTQYF
clone_size: .; cdr3_length: 15; d_call: .; v_call: TRBV5-1; j_call: TRBJ2-7; cdr3_nt: TGCGCCAGCAGCCGAACCTGGGATGGGTCCTACGAGCAGTACTTC; cdr3_aa: CASSRTWDGSYEQYF
clone_size: few; cdr3_length: 19; d_call: TRBD2; v_call: TRBV2; j_call: TRBJ2-1; cdr3_nt: TGTGCCAGCAGTGCCCCCCGGGAGCGGGGGGGTCATTCCTACAATGAGCAGTTCTTC; cdr3_aa: CASSAPRERGGHSYNEQFF
clone_size: .; cdr3_length: 13; d_call: .; v_call: TRBV6-2/TRBV6-3; j_call: TRBJ1-2; cdr3_nt: TGTGCCAGCAGCCTACAGGGATGGGATAACTACACCTTC; cdr3_aa: CASSLQGWDNYTF
clone_size: .; cdr3_length: 16; d_call: TRBD2; v_call: TRBV7-3; j_call: TRBJ2-5; cdr3_nt: TGTGCCAGCAGCGTCGCTAGCGGGGGGGCGGGAGAGACCCAGTACTTC; cdr3_aa: CASSVASGGAGETQYF
clone_size: few; cdr3_length: 17; d_call: TRBD2; v_call: TRBV7-2; j_call: TRBJ2-1; cdr3_nt: TGTGCCAGCAGCCCAGCAAAAACTAGCGGGGGGTTCGATGAGCAGTTCTTC; cdr3_aa: CASSPAKTSGGFDEQFF
clone_size: .; cdr3_length: 13; d_call: .; v_call: TRBV3-1; j_call: TRBJ2-3; cdr3_nt: TGTGCCAGCGGCCCAACAGCGACAGATACGCAGTATTTT; cdr3_aa: CASGPTATDTQYF
clone_size: .; cdr3_length: 14; d_call: .; v_call: TRBV6-6; j_call: TRBJ1-1; cdr3_nt: TGTGCCAGCAGGCACATGGAGGCGGGCACTGAAGCTTTCTTT; cdr3_aa: CASRHMEAGTEAFF
clone_size: .; cdr3_length: 12; d_call: TRBD1; v_call: TRBV12-3/TRBV12-4; j_call: TRBJ2-5; cdr3_nt: TGTGTCAGCAGTTACAGGGGGCAGACCCAGTACTTC; cdr3_aa: CVSSYRGQTQYF
clone_size: many; cdr3_length: 13; d_call: TRBD1; v_call: TRBV5-1; j_call: TRBJ1-2; cdr3_nt: TGCGCCAGCAGCCCGACAGGGGATTATGGCTACACCTTC; cdr3_aa: CASSPTGDYGYTF
clone_size: few; cdr3_length: 14; d_call: .; v_call: TRBV7-2; j_call: TRBJ2-1; cdr3_nt: TGTGCCAGCAGCCCCGGGGGTAGTCAGTATGAGCAGTTCTTC; cdr3_aa: CASSPGGSQYEQFF
clone_size: few; cdr3_length: 15; d_call: .; v_call: TRBV7-9; j_call: TRBJ1-3; cdr3_nt: TGCGCCAGCAGATCTACAGGGTCAGGTGGAAACACCATATATTTT; cdr3_aa: CASRSTGSGGNTIYF
clone_size: .; cdr3_length: 12; d_call: .; v_call: TRBV7-9; j_call: TRBJ1-2; cdr3_nt: TGTGCCAGCAGCTTAGTCAGCTCCCACCACACCTTC; cdr3_aa: CASSLVSSHHTF
clone_size: .; cdr3_length: 13; d_call: .; v_call: TRBV6-2/TRBV6-3; j_call: TRBJ2-5; cdr3_nt: TGTGCCAGCACCTCATCGGGAGCAGAGACCCAGTACTTC; cdr3_aa: CASTSSGAETQYF
clone_size: .; cdr3_length: 17; d_call: TRBD1; v_call: TRBV5-5; j_call: TRBJ2-5; cdr3_nt: TGTACCAGCAGCTATCAGGGACAGGGGAGAGTGGCAGAGACCCAGTACTTC; cdr3_aa: CTSSYQGQGRVAETQYF